The rows below give T cell receptor beta chains drawn from one sample of a study of blood T cells in healthy people across ages. TCRdb redid the calling of the 5' RACE reads with MiXCR, one entry per CDR3 protein. This repertoire shows more than 900,000 distinct CDR3 sequences, around 27% found once; its top ten account for approximately 0.71%. These data were also filed under a second study, of T cells of mothers and their children.

Sequenced material: blood. These receptors all stem from a girl aged 2-9 years in good health. Each CDR3 is given without its conserved first and last residue.

J gene	V gene	CDR3 length	CDR3 protein
TRBJ1-6	TRBV7-8	12	ASSFETNNSPLH
TRBJ2-7	TRBV6-2/TRBV6-3	9	ASTKRDEQY
TRBJ2-5	TRBV7-7	16	ASSVRPGLPDRVETQY
TRBJ1-2	TRBV20-1	14	SVPGPENYPYYGYT
TRBJ1-2	TRBV29-1	13	SVEGPLMDFYGYT
TRBJ1-1	TRBV7-9	11	ASSSTGEHDAS
TRBJ2-7	TRBV29-1	12	SVLEGLNSYEHY
NA	TRBV7-2	13	ASSLSGSQKETQY
TRBJ2-3	TRBV6-4	16	ASSDASGSATGTDTQY
TRBJ2-1	TRBV11-2	10	ASSQAGTTSY
TRBJ1-2	TRBV11-2	10	ASSLEGAGYT
TRBJ2-1	TRBV28	12	ASSLLSPDNEQF
TRBJ2-1	TRBV20-1	16	SASLPTMGLAAFNEQF
TRBJ2-2	TRBV20-1	14	SARDKGAGLTGELF
TRBJ2-2	TRBV25-1	12	ASSHQGDTGELF
TRBJ2-4	TRBV19	13	ASTWGPALDGIQY
TRBJ2-7	TRBV7-7	17	ASSWNRTSGRSWDSEQY
NA	TRBV3-1	12	ASSQLGQSYEQY
TRBJ1-4	TRBV15	10	ATSSRAGSLF
TRBJ2-1	TRBV5-1	11	ASSSGRNNEQF
NA	TRBV28	15	AGSLERSTPSYNEQF
TRBJ2-1	TRBV29-1	10	SLRGQGYEQF
TRBJ2-7	TRBV11-2	15	ASSLVIYRGGFYEQY
TRBJ2-5	TRBV3-1	13	ASSQVSEYGETQY
TRBJ1-2	TRBV12-3/TRBV12-4	13	ASSGERSPGYGYT
TRBJ2-1	TRBV4-3	11	ASSQERAYEQF
TRBJ2-5	TRBV9	14	ASSAEGAGGGETQY
TRBJ2-3	TRBV27	11	ASTQTGGGTQY
TRBJ1-5	TRBV12-3/TRBV12-4	12	ASSTGLSNQPQH
TRBJ1-3	TRBV6-6	13	ASSYAQGAGNTIY
TRBJ2-1	TRBV9	12	ASSVASGDNEQF
TRBJ1-1	TRBV5-1	11	ASGLELNTEAF
TRBJ1-2	TRBV20-1	11	SARAPANYGYT
TRBJ2-2	TRBV7-2	9	ASSPSLELF
TRBJ2-1	TRBV20-1	13	SAEGLLYPYNEQF
TRBJ1-1	TRBV6-5	13	ASSYGTAMNTEAF
TRBJ1-2	TRBV5-1	16	ASSPGTSSLTVNYGYT
TRBJ2-7	TRBV7-2	13	ASSIDRAWAWEQY
TRBJ2-4	TRBV28	11	ASSGRWENIQY
TRBJ2-2	TRBV7-9	15	ASRSGTSGGYTGELF
TRBJ2-5	TRBV29-1	14	SVEDQLAGGRETQY
TRBJ1-2	TRBV29-1	13	SVSLNPGPIYGYT
TRBJ1-2	TRBV12-3/TRBV12-4	12	ASSPRARGYGYT
NA	TRBV28	11	ACSGRARGEQF
TRBJ1-5	TRBV12-3/TRBV12-4	12	ASSPTGDNQPQH
TRBJ1-1	TRBV6-5	12	ASSLGPQGAEAF